Each of the 10 T cell receptor beta chains below was sequenced from the same sample in a study of blood T cell repertoires in COVID-19. Here immunoSEQ multiplex PCR was the method, and the copy in TCRdb shows in-frame clones only, minus some. The repertoire holds 45,000 to 60,000 clones, with 90% as singletons. Sequences were obtained from peripheral blood. Receptors were obtained from a man aged 45-65 years with acute or convalescent COVID-19.

This chain connects TRBV30 to TRBJ1-5; perhaps TRBD1 as D (6 bases). This CDR3 region has 15 residues. Per the germline V gene, CDR1 is GTSNPN and CDR2 is SVGIG (reference sequence). With 1 base removed from V and 3 bases from J, the gap between germline ends came to 13 bases. The chain's CDR3 is CAWSDYRAPNQPQHF. CDR3 in DNA: TGTGCCTGGAGTGATTACAGGGCCCCCAATCAGCCCCAGCATTTT. Filled out from reference TRBV30 and TRBJ1-5, the complete variable domain reads SQTIHQWPATLVQPVGSPLSLECTVEGTSNPNLYWYRQAAGRGLQLLFYSVGIGQISSEVPQNLSASRPQDRQFILSSKKLLLSDSGFYLCAWSDYRAPNQPQHFGDGTRLSIL.

The gene calls are TRBV5-1 and TRBJ1-1; D unresolved. Trimming left V 0 bases short and J 4 bases short, with 16 bases between. The CDR3 contains 16 residues. The germline gives CDR1 SGHRS, CDR2 YFSETQ. The CDR3 here is CASSLGAAALGTEAFF. CDR3 DNA: TGCGCCAGCAGCTTGGGTGCCGCGGCCCTGGGCACTGAAGCTTTCTTT.

The chain couples TRBV5-1 to TRBJ2-7, with a weak D call TRBD1 (6 bases). The CDR3 runs 13 residues. Germline V gene data show CDR1 as SGHRS and CDR2 as YFSETQ. The V end lost 5 bases, the J end lost 6 bases, and 15 bases lay between the germline ends. The CDR3 DNA is TGCGCCAGCAGTTTTAGACAGGCGGGCGAGCAGTACTTC. Translating gives CASSFRQAGEQYF.

The chain employs TRBV6-2 or TRBV6-3 and TRBJ1-1; TRBD1 is a possible D gene (5 bases). This CDR3 spans 14 amino acids. V dropped 2 bases and J dropped 3 bases, with 10 bases sitting between them. Germline assignment: CDR1 MNHEY and CDR2 SVGEGT. DNA for the CDR3: TGTGCCAGCAGTTACAGGGGTGGGGACACTGAAGCTTTCTTT. Residues: CASSYRGGDTEAFF.

V is TRBV25-1 and J is TRBJ2-2; D is unclear. The CDR3 consists of 16 residues. CDR1 and CDR2 (germline): MGHDK, SYGVNS. Trimming left V 0 bases short and J 5 bases short, with 13 bases between. CDR3 sequence reads: CASSEYFQEDTGELFF. CDR3 DNA sequence: TGTGCCAGCAGTGAATATTTCCAGGAAGATACCGGGGAGCTGTTTTTT.

CDR3 nucleotides: TGTGCCAGTACTCGGACAGACAACTATGGCTACACCTTC. It translates to CASTRTDNYGYTF. The rearrangement joins TRBV19 to TRBJ1-2, with a weak D call TRBD1 (6 bases). The germline CDR1 and CDR2 sequences are LNHDA and SQIVND (reference sequence). The CDR3 totals 13 residues. With 7 bases removed from V and 2 bases from J, the gap between germline ends came to 11 bases.

The gene calls are TRBV29-1 and TRBJ1-3, with 7 nucleotides matching TRBD1. This CDR3 has 16 amino acids. Germline assignment: CDR1 SQVTM and CDR2 ANQGSEA. J lost 3 bases, V lost 4 bases, and 12 bases had no gene match. CDR3 protein: CSVGSRVGGSGNTIYF. As DNA, the CDR3 is TGCAGCGTTGGAAGTAGGGTAGGGGGCAGTGGAAACACCATATATTTT.

This chain joins TRBV6-4 and TRBJ2-2; possible D gene TRBD1, 5 bases. Germline CDR1 MRHNA, CDR2 SNTAGT. This CDR3 spans 13 amino acids. V was trimmed by 6 bases and J by 5 bases, leaving 10 bases between them. The CDR3 DNA follows: TGTGCCAGCAGCCCTGGGGCGACCGGGGAGCTGTTTTTT. Protein product: CASSPGATGELFF.

The chain links TRBV5-1 to TRBJ1-1; 9 bases agree with TRBD1. Germline V gives CDR1 SGHRS, CDR2 YFSETQ. Trimming at V came to 4 bases and at J to 3 bases, leaving 4 bases not matched to a gene. This CDR3 contains 14 residues. The CDR3 reads CASSQQGADTEAFF. In DNA, the CDR3 is TGCGCCAGCAGCCAACAGGGGGCGGACACTGAAGCTTTCTTT.

This rearrangement joins TRBV5-8 to TRBJ1-5; D may be TRBD1 (6 bases). The CDR3 has 18 residues. Deletions cut 1 base from V and 1 base from J, with 18 bases between. Germline CDR1 and CDR2: SGHTS and YDEGEE. The CDR3 nucleotides read TGTGCCAGCAGCTTGACTCAAACAGGGCTGGGCAGCAATCAGCCCCAGCATTTT. It specifies CASSLTQTGLGSNQPQHF.